Below are 13 T cell receptor beta chains sequenced from a single sample in a study of regulatory T cells in long-lasting Graves disease. Time point reported: newly diagnosed GD, antithyroid drugs for less than 3 months. PBMC RNA was the source of the TCR library. Through Arm-PCR of CDR3 regions and iRepertoire HTBI primers, TCR beta libraries were built. TCRdb itself ran the multiplex PCR reads through MiXCR, one entry per CDR3 protein. This sample carries approximately 350,000 distinct CDR3 sequences, 15% to 20% of them seen once, and the ten largest clones take 20% to 25%. These data are also associated with another study on T cells in Graves' hyperthyroidism and ophthalmopathy.

The input for sequencing was peripheral blood mononuclear cells (PBMCs), taken at new diagnosis, from a patient treated with antithyroid drugs. Every receptor here comes from a young woman with Graves disease.

This clonotype was counted ten times or more. J is TRBJ1-1 and V is TRBV6-1; 7 bases fit TRBD1. This CDR3 comprises 16 residues. With 6 bases clipped from V and 0 bases from J, the junction kept 10 bases outside the gene matches. Germline V gives CDR1 MNHNS, CDR2 SASEGT. CDR3 nucleotide sequence: TGTGCCAGCAGCTCCAGGGGGGGTCTGGTGAACACTGAAGCTTTCTTT. Protein: CASSSRGGLVNTEAFF.

This clonotype was seen ten or more times. This sequence joins TRBV7-2 and TRBJ1-1; D perhaps matches TRBD1 (6 bases). This CDR3 comprises 13 residues. V lost 7 bases and J 1 base, leaving 10 bases between the germline ends. Germline V CDR1 and CDR2: SGHTA, FQGNSA. The CDR3 DNA sequence: TGTGCCAGCAATGCAGGGGCGAACACTGAAGCTTTCTTT. It yields the protein CASNAGANTEAFF.

This clonotype was observed a handful of times. The chain recombines TRBV9 with TRBJ2-5, with 7 bases lining up with TRBD2. The CDR3 totals 15 residues. Germline-derived CDR1 and CDR2 are SGDLS and YYNGEE. Trimming removed 0 bases from V and 5 bases from J; junction bases left unmatched: 7. For the CDR3, the DNA is TGTGCCAGCAGCGTAGGAGTGGGGGGGGTGGAGACCCAGTACTTC. Encoded protein: CASSVGVGGVETQYF.

This clonotype was observed a handful of times. V gene TRBV6-1 combines with J gene TRBJ2-3; 8 nucleotides align to TRBD1. The CDR3 is 15 residues long. V lost 2 bases, J lost 1 base, and 2 bases stayed unmatched. The germline V gene has CDR1 MNHNS and CDR2 SASEGT. CDR3 sequence: CASSEPGQGTDTQYF. CDR3 sequence (DNA): TGTGCCAGCAGTGAACCGGGACAGGGCACAGATACGCAGTATTTT.

This clonotype was counted a few times. The rearrangement links TRBV2 to TRBJ1-5; tentative D call: TRBD1 (5 bases). The CDR3 has 17 residues. The germline gives CDR1 SNHLY, CDR2 FYNNEI. V was pared by 4 bases and J by 4 bases, with 20 bases between. The CDR3 region has the DNA TGTGCCAGCAGTGTCCCCAAAAAGACAGCGCTAAATCAGCCCCAGCATTTT. Its protein is CASSVPKKTALNQPQHF. Combining the CDR3 with reference TRBV2 and TRBJ1-5 gives the whole variable domain EPEVTQTPSHQVTQMGQEVILRCVPISNHLYFYWYRQILGQKVEFLVSFYNNEISEKSEIFDDQFSVERPDGSNFTLKIRSTKLEDSAMYFCASSVPKKTALNQPQHFGDGTRLSIL.

This clonotype was detected ten times or more. The chain couples TRBV12-3 or TRBV12-4 to TRBJ2-6; D unclear. The V gene lost 4 bases and the J gene lost 0 bases, with 4 bases spanning the gap. CDR3 length: 14 residues. The chain's CDR3 is CASSSDSGANVLTF. CDR3 DNA: TGTGCCAGCAGTTCTGACTCTGGGGCCAACGTCCTGACTTTC.

This clonotype was recorded at least ten times. The CDR3 spells CASITRTGGHEQYF. Here the CDR3 DNA reads TGTGCCAGCATAACGAGGACAGGGGGCCACGAGCAGTACTTC. This rearrangement joins TRBV28 to TRBJ2-7, with 11 bases fitting TRBD1. Unmatched junction bases numbered 7, after V lost 7 bases and J lost 5 bases. CDR1 MDHEN and CDR2 SYDVKM come from the germline V gene. The CDR3 runs 14 residues.

The table lists this clonotype with a few counts. This rearrangement joins TRBV20-1 to TRBJ2-7; TRBD1 aligns across 9 bases. This CDR3 is built from 13 residues. The V gene's germline CDR1 is DFQATT and CDR2 SNEGSKA (reference sequence). J was trimmed by 2 bases and V by 4 bases; bases with no gene match: 3. CDR3 loop: CSAMDRGPYEQYF. DNA of the CDR3: TGCAGTGCTATGGACAGGGGTCCCTACGAGCAGTACTTC.

About this clonotype itself: A much larger clone differs from this one at a single base, so this may be a read error. This chain uses TRBV20-1 with TRBJ2-7, with 8 bases aligning to TRBD2. Germline CDR1 and CDR2: DFQATT and SNEGSKA (reference sequence). The CDR3 runs to 14 residues. CDR3 sequence: CSARMAGGRYEQCF. CDR3 nucleotide sequence: TGCAGTGCCAGAATGGCGGGGGGTCGCTACGAGCAGTGCTTC.

This clonotype was found many times. The chain joins TRBV29-1 to TRBJ1-4; D gene uncertain. The CDR3 consists of 14 residues. Germline assignment: CDR1 SQVTM and CDR2 ANQGSEA. V lost 7 bases and J 6 bases, leaving 18 bases between the germline ends. As DNA, the CDR3 is TGCAGCGCAGAATCTGGGAAGGAGTATGAAAAACTGTTTTTT. It is translated as CSAESGKEYEKLFF.

The CDR3: CASRGQRSLWGTQYF. As DNA, the CDR3 is TGTGCCAGCCGGGGTCAGCGGTCCCTTTGGGGTACGCAGTATTTT. The V gene is TRBV19, the J gene TRBJ1-1; a weak D match, TRBD2 (5 bases). The J call may be incorrect, as the DNA end agrees better with TRBJ2-3. The CDR3 covers 15 residues. Germline CDR1 and CDR2: LNHDA and SQIVND (reference sequence).

This clonotype was counted between two and nine times. This chain connects TRBV27 to TRBJ1-1; D is unresolved. Germline-derived CDR1 and CDR2 are MNHEY and SMNVEV (reference sequence). Trimming shortened V by 5 bases and J by 4 bases, and 11 bases separated the two germline ends. CDR3 length: 13 amino acids. The CDR3 DNA sequence: TGTGCCAGCAGTCCCCAGGAAGGCACTGAAGCTTTCTTT. It translates to CASSPQEGTEAFF.

The gene calls are TRBV5-1 and TRBJ2-7; a possible D gene is TRBD2 (6 bases). The CDR3 is made up of 15 amino acids. Deletions cut 0 bases from V and 4 bases from J, with 14 bases between. The germline CDR1 and CDR2 sequences are SGHRS and YFSETQ. The CDR3, as DNA: TGCGCCAGCAGCTTGGAACCTAGCGCATCGTACGAGCAGTACTTC. Its translation is CASSLEPSASYEQYF.